This T cell receptor beta chain was sequenced for a study of T cell changes during pregnancy in multiple sclerosis. The V gene's germline CDR1 is SNHLY and CDR2 FYNNEI. Trimming removed 2 bases at V and 3 bases at J, with 16 bases between. This CDR3 has 16 amino acids. The method was immunoSEQ multiplex PCR; TCRdb's version includes in-frame clones alone and lacks a portion of them. The table includes tens of thousands of clones, 80% to 95% detected once. J is TRBJ2-5 and V is TRBV2; D is possibly TRBD2 (6 bases). The receptor comes from a female donor in good health, enrolled as a control in a pregnancy study. The starting material was peripheral blood, obtained in the third trimester of pregnancy. The CDR3 DNA is TGTGCCAGCAGTGAATGGGACTCCGGGACGGAAGAGACCCAGTACTTC. Protein sequence: CASSEWDSGTEETQYF.